These 5 T cell receptor beta chains were all obtained from the same sample, sequenced in a study of radiotherapy plus CTLA-4 blockade in lung cancer. TCRdb's table, derived via immunoSEQ multiplex PCR, lists solely in-frame clones and lacks some. The sample yields 95,000 to 150,000 clones, 85% to 90% seen once. The source was peripheral blood, collected from a patient treated with radiotherapy plus ipilimumab. All receptors come from a human donor with non-small cell lung cancer that progressed on radiotherapy plus ipilimumab.

The chain couples TRBV5-1 to TRBJ1-1, with D perhaps TRBD1 (6 bases). Trimming took 2 bases from V and 7 from J, leaving 15 bases between them. The CDR3 runs to 14 residues. Germline lookup yields CDR1 SGHRS and CDR2 YFSETQ. CDR3 residues: CASSLRGTQGEAFF. Here the CDR3 DNA reads TGCGCCAGCAGCTTAAGGGGGACCCAAGGTGAAGCTTTCTTT.

This clone was found a few times. This chain uses TRBV2 with TRBJ1-5, with D tentatively TRBD1 (6 bases). This CDR3 is 14 amino acids long. The germline gives CDR1 SNHLY, CDR2 FYNNEI. V lost 9 bases and J 0 bases, leaving 12 bases between the germline ends. This CDR3 is CASSQGNSNQPQHF. CDR3 bases: TGTGCCAGTTCTCAGGGGAATAGCAATCAGCCCCAGCATTTT.

J is TRBJ2-7 and V is TRBV11-3; 8 bases map to TRBD2. V lost 3 bases to trimming and J lost 2 bases; unmatched junction nucleotides: 6. The length of the CDR3 is 15 residues. Germline loops: CDR1 SGHNT, CDR2 YENEEA. The CDR3 coding sequence is TGTGCCAGCAGCTTGGGGGGACTAGGGCCCTACGAGCAGTACTTC. Translating gives CASSLGGLGPYEQYF.

The chain joins TRBV18 to TRBJ1-2; D unclear. This CDR3 region has 13 residues. Trimming shortened V by 3 bases and J by 2 bases, and 7 bases separated the two germline ends. CDR1 and CDR2 from the germline V gene are KGHSH and LQKENI. This CDR3 reads CASSPSSNYGYTF. The CDR3 DNA sequence: TGTGCCAGCTCACCTAGTAGCAACTATGGCTACACCTTC.

The chain recombines TRBV11-2 with TRBJ2-5, with D hard to call. Germline CDR1 SGHAT, CDR2 FQNNGV. The CDR3 sequence is 13 residues long. Trimming took off 0 bases at V and 7 bases at J, with 9 bases between the two ends. The CDR3 DNA is TGTGCCAGCAGCTTAGAACCCACGGGGACCCAGTACTTC. Amino acids: CASSLEPTGTQYF.